A single sample gave rise to the 16 T cell receptor beta chains below, sequenced in a study of naive and memory T cell subsets. The beta constant-region primer was an equimolar mix of two oligonucleotides covering TRBC1 and TRBC2. Ligated cDNA was amplified by four rounds of PCR with nested alpha and beta constant-region primers and SP2. TCRdb re-called the UMI-ligation and nested PCR reads through MiXCR, storing one row per CDR3 protein. Of 95,000 to 150,000 distinct CDR3 sequences detected, just over 35% appear once; the ten largest clones hold approximately 0.9%. Sequenced input: central memory CD4+ T cells from blood. The receptors derive from a human donor in good health.

The chain joins TRBV20-1 to TRBJ2-4; D is ambiguous. From germline, CDR1 is DFQATT and CDR2 SNEGSKA (reference sequence). Between the trimmed V and J ends, which lost 0 bases and 3 bases, there was a span of 9 bases. This CDR3 region has 14 residues. CDR3 nucleotide sequence: TGCAGTGCTAGAGAAGCTTCGGGCAAAAACATTCAGTACTTC. Translated: CSAREASGKNIQYF.

This clonotype was seen once. The chain has TRBV5-1 and TRBJ2-1, with D possibly matching TRBD2 (5 bases). CDR3 size: 16 residues. V dropped 3 bases and J dropped 5 bases, with 18 bases sitting between them. CDR1 and CDR2 (germline): SGHRS, YFSETQ. CDR3 sequence (DNA): TGCGCCAGCAGCTCCTACGGTCGCGGGCTTAACAATGAGCAGTTCTTC. Its translation is CASSSYGRGLNNEQFF.

This clonotype was seen a handful of times. This chain connects TRBV28 to TRBJ2-1, with 8 bases fitting TRBD2. CDR1 is MDHEN and CDR2 is SYDVKM in the germline V gene. This CDR3 spans 16 amino acids. Trimming cost V 1 base and J 4 bases; bases outside gene matches: 6. In DNA form, the CDR3 reads TGTGCCAGCAGTTTATCCGGGAGGGCCCCTTACAATGAGCAGTTCTTC. Translation gives CASSLSGRAPYNEQFF.

The chain has TRBV5-4 and TRBJ2-6; D call uncertain. CDR3 size: 15 residues. Germline loops: CDR1 SGHNT, CDR2 YYREEE (reference sequence). V lost 1 base and J 0 bases, leaving 5 bases between the germline ends. In DNA, the CDR3 is TGTGCCAGCAGCTTGTCGGGCTCTGGGGCCAACGTCCTGACTTTC. Translating gives CASSLSGSGANVLTF.

The chain recombines TRBV12-3 or TRBV12-4 with TRBJ1-5, with D possibly matching TRBD1 (6 bases). V shed 6 bases and J shed 4 bases, with 13 bases lying between them. CDR3 length: 14 amino acids. CDR3 region: CASSRTAENQPQHF. The CDR3 DNA reads TGTGCCAGCAGCCGGACAGCCGAGAATCAGCCCCAGCATTTT.

This chain joins TRBV5-1 and TRBJ2-1; 8 nucleotides line up with TRBD2. This CDR3 comprises 16 residues. V lost 0 bases to trimming and J lost 5 bases; unmatched junction nucleotides: 7. Germline lookup yields CDR1 SGHRS and CDR2 YFSETQ. As DNA, the CDR3 is TGCGCCAGCAGCTTGGTCCCCAGCGGGAGCAACAATGAGCAGTTCTTC. It is translated as CASSLVPSGSNNEQFF.

This rearrangement joins TRBV2 to TRBJ1-2; D gene ambiguous. The ends were cut back, 7 bases at V and 3 bases at J, with 6 bases in the middle. CDR3 length: 11 residues. Germline V gives CDR1 SNHLY, CDR2 FYNNEI. The CDR3, as DNA: TGTGCCAGCAAGTCGGACTATGGCTACACCTTC. This codes for CASKSDYGYTF. Full variable domain (remainder filled in from reference TRBV2 and TRBJ1-2): EPEVTQTPSHQVTQMGQEVILRCVPISNHLYFYWYRQILGQKVEFLVSFYNNEISEKSEIFDDQFSVERPDGSNFTLKIRSTKLEDSAMYFCASKSDYGYTFGSGTRLTVV.

This clonotype was recorded a few times. DNA of the CDR3: TGCAGTGCTATGACAGGGCGCGCCTACGAGCAGTACTTC. Its translation: CSAMTGRAYEQYF. The chain carries TRBV20-1 and TRBJ2-7; 7 nucleotides match TRBD1. Germline CDR1 is DFQATT and CDR2 is SNEGSKA (reference sequence). The junction had 5 bases not matched to a gene; V was cut back by 4 bases and J by 2 bases. CDR3 length equals 13 residues.

The sample holds many counts of this clonotype. This chain connects TRBV28 to TRBJ1-5; D is uncertain. V was pared by 5 bases and J by 1 base, with 12 bases between. The germline V gene encodes CDR1 MDHEN and CDR2 SYDVKM. The CDR3 has 15 amino acids. CDR3 DNA: TGTGCCAGCAGTCGGGAGGGCACCAGCAATCAGCCCCAGCATTTT. This sequence encodes CASSREGTSNQPQHF.

The sample holds a few counts of this clonotype. The chain employs TRBV5-1 and TRBJ2-1; 7 positions match TRBD1. J lost 5 bases, V lost 0 bases, and 8 bases had no gene match. CDR1 is SGHRS and CDR2 is YFSETQ in the germline V gene. The CDR3 is made up of 16 amino acids. The CDR3 sequence: CASSLGTYRGNNEQFF. In nucleotides, the CDR3 is TGCGCCAGCAGCTTGGGAACATACAGGGGAAACAATGAGCAGTTCTTC.

The chain joins TRBV7-3 to TRBJ1-5; a weak D match, TRBD1 (6 bases). V lost 5 bases and J 9 bases, leaving 14 bases between the germline ends. Germline V gene sequence: CDR1 SGHTA, CDR2 FQGTGA. The CDR3 length is 13 residues. The CDR3 sequence is CASSQGRERPQHF. DNA of the CDR3: TGTGCCAGCAGCCAGGGGCGGGAGCGGCCCCAGCATTTT.

This clonotype was seen a handful of times. The V and J genes are TRBV12-3 or TRBV12-4 and TRBJ1-1; TRBD1 matches 9 bases. V gave up 5 bases and J gave up 0 bases; unmatched junction bases: 10. This CDR3 has 17 amino acids. The CDR3 nucleotides read TGTGCCAGCAGTCCGGACAGGGGCGGCCGGATGAACACTGAAGCTTTCTTT. Protein sequence: CASSPDRGGRMNTEAFF.

The sample holds a few counts of this clonotype. The rearrangement links TRBV6-5 to TRBJ2-1, with 8 bases fitting TRBD2. Per the germline V gene, CDR1 is MNHEY and CDR2 is SVGAGI. The CDR3 totals 14 residues. V dropped 6 bases and J dropped 5; count of bases not matched to a gene: 6. The CDR3 nucleotides read TGTGCCAGCAGGCCGGGACTAGTCCACAATGAGCAGTTCTTC. This sequence encodes CASRPGLVHNEQFF.

In its sample, this clonotype was seen a few times. The gene calls are TRBV12-5 and TRBJ2-6; a weak D match, TRBD2 (5 bases). Germline CDR1 is LGHNT and CDR2 is FRNRAP. V lost 9 bases and J 0 bases, leaving 6 bases between the germline ends. The CDR3 length is 13 residues. In DNA form, the CDR3 reads TGTGCTAGGGGAGTCTCTGGGGCCAACGTCCTGACTTTC. This encodes CARGVSGANVLTF.

This clonotype was picked up one time. The chain is built from TRBV6-2 or TRBV6-3 and TRBJ1-5; the D gene is possibly TRBD1 (6 bases). Germline V gene lookup returns CDR1 MNHEY and CDR2 SVGEGT. V lost 9 bases and J lost 0, with 9 bases in between. This CDR3 region has 13 residues. The CDR3 DNA is TGTGCCAGTCACAGGGATAGCAATCAGCCCCAGCATTTT. It specifies CASHRDSNQPQHF.

Only a few counts were recorded for this clonotype. This chain joins TRBV6-2 or TRBV6-3 and TRBJ2-4, with D possibly being TRBD1 or TRBD2 (5 bases each). Germline V CDR1 and CDR2: MNHEY, SVGEGT. The CDR3 is 20 amino acids. V dropped 4 bases and J dropped 0 bases, with 25 bases sitting between them. The CDR3 DNA sequence: TGTGCCAGCAGTTCCCCTCGGGGAACCTCAGGGAGACTAGCCAAAAACATTCAGTACTTC. It encodes CASSSPRGTSGRLAKNIQYF.